These T cell receptor beta chains were read from a single sample in a study of identical twins. MiXCR, applied by TCRdb to the 5' RACE reads, yields one record per CDR3 protein. The sample records approximately 590,000 distinct CDR3 sequences, approximately 10% being singletons. These records were also assigned to another study, of yellow fever vaccine responses in identical twins.

The material sequenced was PBMCs. The receptors come from a young woman in good health. Each CDR3 is given with its conserved first and last residue. A D gene is named only where the DNA matches it firmly. For some rows the clone size is stated as once, few or many, or as a class when expanded; others skip it.

d_call,j_call,v_call,cdr3_length,clone_size,cdr3_nt,cdr3_aa
TRBD2,TRBJ2-7,TRBV6-5,16,few,TGTGCCAGCAGTTACTTCCCTAGCGGGAGCTCCTACGAGCAGTACTTC,CASSYFPSGSSYEQYF
TRBD2,TRBJ2-1,TRBV10-3,14,many,TGTGCCATCAAGGTGACTAGCGGGGAAGATGAGCAGTTCTTC,CAIKVTSGEDEQFF
-,TRBJ2-5,TRBV12-3/TRBV12-4,14,few,TGTGCCAGCAGTTTCTCAGGGGCGCCCGAGACCCAGTACTTC,CASSFSGAPETQYF
TRBD1,TRBJ2-1,TRBV7-9,14,-,TGTGCCAGCAGAGCCGGGACAGGGGACAATGAGCAGTTCTTC,CASRAGTGDNEQFF
-,TRBJ2-1,TRBV7-2,15,many,TGTGCCAGCAGCCGTGACTGGAGCTCCTACAATGAGCAGTTCTTC,CASSRDWSSYNEQFF
TRBD2,TRBJ2-1,TRBV11-2,18,-,TGTGCCAGCAGCTTATATCTAGCGGGAGTGGGGTACTACAATGAGCAGTTCTTC,CASSLYLAGVGYYNEQFF
-,TRBJ2-1,TRBV7-3,14,few,TGTGCCAGCAGCTTCATGGACAGAGACAATGAGCAGTTCTTC,CASSFMDRDNEQFF
-,TRBJ2-2,TRBV30,13,few,TGTGCCTGGAGTATAGACTCCGGGGGGGAGCTGTTTTTT,CAWSIDSGGELFF
-,TRBJ2-7,TRBV20-1,15,few,TGCAGTGCTAGAGGGCGCGGGGTGTTGTCCTACGAGCAGTACTTC,CSARGRGVLSYEQYF
-,TRBJ2-3,TRBV4-1,15,-,TGCGCCAGCAGCCAAGGCCAGGGAAACACAGATACGCAGTATTTT,CASSQGQGNTDTQYF
TRBD1,TRBJ2-7,TRBV20-1,13,many,TGCAGTGCTGGACAGGGGGATATCTACGAGCAGTACTTC,CSAGQGDIYEQYF
-,TRBJ2-3,TRBV12-3/TRBV12-4,14,few,TGTGCCAGCAGCTTCACCGGGATCTCAGATACGCAGTATTTT,CASSFTGISDTQYF
-,TRBJ1-2,TRBV20-1,12,-,TGCAGTGCTATGCCGGCAGGCATCGGCTACACCTTC,CSAMPAGIGYTF
-,TRBJ2-7,TRBV10-3,15,many,TGTGCCATCAGTGAGTCGAGACTGAGCAACTACGAGCAGTACTTC,CAISESRLSNYEQYF
-,TRBJ1-5,TRBV12-3/TRBV12-4,14,few,TGTGCCAGCAGTTTTGGGCGGACCAATCAGCCCCAGCATTTT,CASSFGRTNQPQHF
TRBD2,TRBJ2-1,TRBV12-5,16,few,TGTGCTAGTGCCCTTCCGACTAGCGGAGGGGTTAATGAGCAGTTCTTC,CASALPTSGGVNEQFF
TRBD2,TRBJ2-3,TRBV4-3,16,few,TGCGCCAGCAGCCAAGAAGGACTAGCCTCCACAGATACGCAGTATTTT,CASSQEGLASTDTQYF
TRBD2,TRBJ2-7,TRBV5-4,15,few,TGTGCCAGCAGCTCCTCGGGAGGGGGTACCTACGAGCAGTACTTC,CASSSSGGGTYEQYF
TRBD2,TRBJ2-1,TRBV4-2,16,-,TGTGCCAGCAGCCCCAACGTAGCGGGGGATCACAATGAGCAGTTCTTC,CASSPNVAGDHNEQFF
TRBD1,TRBJ1-4,TRBV7-9,15,-,TGTGCCAGCAGCTTAGCTCAGGGGGGAAATGAAAAACTGTTTTTT,CASSLAQGGNEKLFF
-,TRBJ2-2,TRBV6-2/TRBV6-3,11,-,TGTGCCAGCTGGTGGGCCAGTGTTATGTTTTTT,CASWWASVMFF
-,TRBJ1-2,TRBV11-2,16,-,TGTGCCAGCAGCTTAGTCGGGCAGGGGAGTAGCTATGGCTACACCTTC,CASSLVGQGSSYGYTF
-,TRBJ1-1,TRBV20-1,15,many,TGCAGTGCTAGATCAGCAGAGGTGGGGGGCACTGAAGCTTTCTTT,CSARSAEVGGTEAFF
-,TRBJ2-7,TRBV6-2/TRBV6-3,13,few,TGTGCCAGCAGACAACAGGGAACCTACGAGCAGTACTTC,CASRQQGTYEQYF
-,TRBJ1-1,TRBV6-1,15,-,TGTGCCAGCAGTGTGAAATACGGGTGGGGGACTGAAGCTTTCTTT,CASSVKYGWGTEAFF
TRBD1,TRBJ2-7,TRBV5-6,16,-,TGTGCCAGCAGCTTCGGACAGGTCCTAAAGTCCTACGAGCAGTACTTC,CASSFGQVLKSYEQYF
-,TRBJ2-2,TRBV6-1,15,-,TGTGCCAGCCGATTAAGGACAGACCGTTCCGGGGAGCTGTTTTTT,CASRLRTDRSGELFF
TRBD2,TRBJ2-1,TRBV12-5,13,-,TGTGCTAGTGGTTTTCTCCTAGCGGGGGAGCAGTTCTTC,CASGFLLAGEQFF
-,TRBJ2-2,TRBV6-5,12,-,TGTGCCAGCAGCCGAGGGGTCGGGGAGCTGTTTTTT,CASSRGVGELFF
TRBD1,TRBJ2-7,TRBV11-2,15,few,TGTGCCAGCAGCCTCGGGGCGACAGGGGCCTACGAGCAGTACTTC,CASSLGATGAYEQYF
TRBD2,TRBJ2-1,TRBV6-1,15,many,TGTGCCAGCAGTGAATGGGCGGGGGGGCCGGATGAGCAGTTCTTC,CASSEWAGGPDEQFF
TRBD1,TRBJ2-3,TRBV5-1,14,many,TGCGCCAGCAGCATCCGGGACAGGGTACATACGCAGTATTTT,CASSIRDRVHTQYF
TRBD1,TRBJ2-1,TRBV24-1,17,many,TGTGCCACCAGTGATCCCTCCGGGACAGGGAGATACAATGAGCAGTTCTTC,CATSDPSGTGRYNEQFF
-,TRBJ2-6,TRBV7-6,17,-,TGTGCCAGCAGCCCAGGAGCTTCCAACTCTGGGACCAACGTCCTGACTTTC,CASSPGASNSGTNVLTF
-,TRBJ1-1,TRBV18,15,-,TGTGCCAGCTCACCACCTTCCCAGATGAACACTGAAGCTTTCTTT,CASSPPSQMNTEAFF
TRBD1,TRBJ2-3,TRBV5-1,15,many,TGCGCCAGCAGCTTGGCGGACAGGAGCACAGATACGCAGTATTTT,CASSLADRSTDTQYF
TRBD2,TRBJ2-3,TRBV20-1,14,few,TGCAGTGCACATCTGCGGGGGGGCACAGATACGCAGTATTTT,CSAHLRGGTDTQYF
-,TRBJ2-2,TRBV24-1,17,few,TGTGCCACCAGCGCGACCCTAGTTTTCAGAGGTACCGGGGAGCTGTTTTTT,CATSATLVFRGTGELFF
TRBD2,TRBJ2-1,TRBV11-2,17,many,TGTGCCAGCAGCTTAGCCTCCGTGGCGGGAGGGCGTCCTGAGCAGTTCTTC,CASSLASVAGGRPEQFF
TRBD1,TRBJ2-3,TRBV7-9,14,many,TGTGCCAGCAGCTTAGAGGACAGGGCAGATACGCAGTATTTT,CASSLEDRADTQYF
TRBD2,TRBJ2-7,TRBV29-1,13,-,TGCAGCGCCTTGACCAGCGGGAGGCACGAGCAGTACTTC,CSALTSGRHEQYF
TRBD2,TRBJ2-2,TRBV9,16,many,TGTGCCAGCAGCCTCGCGGGGACTAGCGGAGTCGTGGAGCTGTTTTTT,CASSLAGTSGVVELFF
-,TRBJ2-5,TRBV5-1,16,-,TGCGCCAGCAGCCCATCATTGAAGGTCGGGCAAGAGACCCAGTACTTC,CASSPSLKVGQETQYF
-,TRBJ2-1,TRBV6-5,12,many,TGTGCCAGCAGTTGGAGGGGCAATGAGCAGTTCTTC,CASSWRGNEQFF
TRBD1,TRBJ2-1,TRBV7-2,14,many,TGTGCCAGCAGCTTGACAGGGTTTCTTAGTGAGCAGTTCTTC,CASSLTGFLSEQFF
-,TRBJ1-1,TRBV20-1,13,many,TGCAGTGCCGAAACGACGGCGAACACTGAAGCTTTCTTT,CSAETTANTEAFF
TRBD1,TRBJ2-1,TRBV6-2/TRBV6-3,13,-,TGTGCCAGCAGTACCCGGACAGGCGATGAGCAGTTCTTC,CASSTRTGDEQFF